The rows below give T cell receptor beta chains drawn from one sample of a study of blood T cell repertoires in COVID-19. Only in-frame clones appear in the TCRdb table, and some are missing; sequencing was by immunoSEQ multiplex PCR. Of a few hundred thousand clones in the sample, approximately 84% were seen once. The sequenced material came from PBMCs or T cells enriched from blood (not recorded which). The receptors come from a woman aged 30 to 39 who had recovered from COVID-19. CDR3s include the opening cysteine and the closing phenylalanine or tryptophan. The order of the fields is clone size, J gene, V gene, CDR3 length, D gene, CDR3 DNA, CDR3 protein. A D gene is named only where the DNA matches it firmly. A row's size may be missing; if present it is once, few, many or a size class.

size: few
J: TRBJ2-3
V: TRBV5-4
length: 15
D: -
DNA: TGTGCCAGCAGCTTAGGGGGTCCCAGCACAGATACGCAGTATTTT
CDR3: CASSLGGPSTDTQYF

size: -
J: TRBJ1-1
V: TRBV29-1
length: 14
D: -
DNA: TGCAGCGTTGGGAAAATTACAGGCGGAACTGAAGCTTTCTTT
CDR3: CSVGKITGGTEAFF

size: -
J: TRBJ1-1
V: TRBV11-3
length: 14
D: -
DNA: TGTGCCAGCAGCTTAACAGCGGGGGCCACTGAAGCTTTCTTT
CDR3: CASSLTAGATEAFF

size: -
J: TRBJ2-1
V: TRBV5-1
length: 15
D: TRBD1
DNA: TGCGCCAGCAGCCCGAGAGGGACAGGGCACAATGAGCAGTTCTTC
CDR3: CASSPRGTGHNEQFF

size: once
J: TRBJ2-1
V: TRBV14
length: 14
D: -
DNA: TGTGCCAGCAGCTCTACGGGGGTTTACAATGAGCAGTTCTTC
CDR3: CASSSTGVYNEQFF

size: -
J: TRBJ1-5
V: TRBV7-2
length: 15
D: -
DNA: TGTGCCAGCAGCTTCTACTCCGATAGCAATCAGCCCCAGCATTTT
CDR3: CASSFYSDSNQPQHF

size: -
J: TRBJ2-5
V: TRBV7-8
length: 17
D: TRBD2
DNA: TGTGCCAGCAGCTTAGTAGGGGGACTAGCGCAGCAAGAGACCCAGTACTTC
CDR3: CASSLVGGLAQQETQYF

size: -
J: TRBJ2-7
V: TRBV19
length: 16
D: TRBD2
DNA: TGTGCCAGTAGTATAGGGGCGGAGCGGGAGTCTCCCGAGCAGTACTTC
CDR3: CASSIGAERESPEQYF

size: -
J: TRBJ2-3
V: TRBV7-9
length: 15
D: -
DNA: TGTGCCAGCAGCTTTACGACTTCGGGTGCAGATACGCAGTATTTT
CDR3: CASSFTTSGADTQYF

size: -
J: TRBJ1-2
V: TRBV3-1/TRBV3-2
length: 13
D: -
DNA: TGTGCCAGCAGCCAAGAAACTGACTATGGCTACACCTTC
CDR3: CASSQETDYGYTF

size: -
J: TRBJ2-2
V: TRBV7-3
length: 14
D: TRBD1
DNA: TGTGCCAGCAGCATGACAGGGTACACCGGGGAGCTGTTTTTT
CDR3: CASSMTGYTGELFF

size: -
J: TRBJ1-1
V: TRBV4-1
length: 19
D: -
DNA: TGCGCCAGCAGCCAAGAAATCCCCGGGCCGGGCGGGTTGGACACTGAAGCTTTCTTT
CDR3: CASSQEIPGPGGLDTEAFF

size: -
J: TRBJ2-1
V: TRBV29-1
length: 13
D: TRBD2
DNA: TGCAGCGTTCTGGGAGGGCGGTACAATGAGCAGTTCTTC
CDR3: CSVLGGRYNEQFF

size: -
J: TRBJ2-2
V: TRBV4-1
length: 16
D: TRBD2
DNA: TGCGCCAGCAGTCCACCCCGGGGGGGCGCCGCCGGGGAGCTGTTTTTT
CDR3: CASSPPRGGAAGELFF

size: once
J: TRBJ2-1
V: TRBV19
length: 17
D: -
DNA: TGTGCCAGTAGCCCGGCGGGGGCCCGCTCCTCCTACAATGAGCAGTTCTTC
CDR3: CASSPAGARSSYNEQFF

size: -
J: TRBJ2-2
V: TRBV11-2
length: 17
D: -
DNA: TGTGCCAGCAGCTTACCCCGACTAGGATTGGACACCGGGGAGCTGTTTTTT
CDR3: CASSLPRLGLDTGELFF

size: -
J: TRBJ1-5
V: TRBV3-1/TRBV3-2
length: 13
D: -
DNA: TGTGCCAGCAGCCCGACAGACAATCAGCCCCAGCATTTT
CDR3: CASSPTDNQPQHF

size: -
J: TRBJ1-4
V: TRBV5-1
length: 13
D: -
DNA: TGCGCCAGCAGCTTGGTCTCGGGGGAAAAACTGTTTTTT
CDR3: CASSLVSGEKLFF

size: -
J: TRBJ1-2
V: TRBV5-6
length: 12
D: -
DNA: TGTGCCAGCAGCTTTGCGGGGGACGGCTACACCTTC
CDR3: CASSFAGDGYTF

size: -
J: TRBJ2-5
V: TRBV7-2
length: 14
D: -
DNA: TGTGCCAGCAGCTTGGGCGGGTTAAAAGAGACCCAGTACTTC
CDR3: CASSLGGLKETQYF

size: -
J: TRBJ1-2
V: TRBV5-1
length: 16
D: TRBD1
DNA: TGCGCCAGCAGCCCACTCGGGGACAGGGAATCTTATGGCTACACCTTC
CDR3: CASSPLGDRESYGYTF

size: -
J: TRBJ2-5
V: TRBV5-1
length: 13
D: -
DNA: TGCGCCAGCAGCTTGGTAGTCCAAGAGACCCAGTACTTC
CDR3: CASSLVVQETQYF

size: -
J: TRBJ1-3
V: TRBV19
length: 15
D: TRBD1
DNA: TGTGCCAGTAGTATAAGTACAGGGGGAGGAAACACCATATATTTT
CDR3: CASSISTGGGNTIYF

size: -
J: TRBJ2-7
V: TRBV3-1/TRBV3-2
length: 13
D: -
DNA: TGTGCCAGCAGCCAACAGCCAGCGTACGAGCAGTACTTC
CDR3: CASSQQPAYEQYF

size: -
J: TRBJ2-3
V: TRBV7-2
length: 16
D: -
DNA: TGTGCCAGCAGCTTAGGGTCGGGGTCTGGGGCAGATACGCAGTATTTT
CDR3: CASSLGSGSGADTQYF

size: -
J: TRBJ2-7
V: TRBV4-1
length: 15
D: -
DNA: TGCGCCAGCAGCCAACTCTCGAGAGGCCCCTACGAGCAGTACTTC
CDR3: CASSQLSRGPYEQYF

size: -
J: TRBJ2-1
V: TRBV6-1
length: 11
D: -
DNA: TGTGCCAGCAGTGAATTTCGTGAGCAGTTCTTC
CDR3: CASSEFREQFF

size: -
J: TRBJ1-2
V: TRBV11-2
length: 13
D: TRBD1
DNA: TGTGCCAGCAGTCCGGGACAGGACTATGGCTACACCTTC
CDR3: CASSPGQDYGYTF

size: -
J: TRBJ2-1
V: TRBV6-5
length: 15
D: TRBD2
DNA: TGTGCCAGCAGCTTACTAGCGGGAGGGTACAATGAGCAGTTCTTC
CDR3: CASSLLAGGYNEQFF

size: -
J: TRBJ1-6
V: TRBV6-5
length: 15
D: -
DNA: TGTGCCAGCAGTTCACCCTCCACAGGGAATTCACCCCTCCACTTT
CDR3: CASSSPSTGNSPLHF

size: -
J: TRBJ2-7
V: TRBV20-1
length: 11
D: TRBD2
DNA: TGCAGTGGAGGACTAGTCTACGAGCAGTACTTC
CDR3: CSGGLVYEQYF

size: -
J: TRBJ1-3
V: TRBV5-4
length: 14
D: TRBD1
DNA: TGTGCCAGCAGCCTGGACAGGGGGGGAAACACCATATATTTT
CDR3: CASSLDRGGNTIYF